These 30 T cell receptor beta chains share one sample of origin, sequenced in a study of CXCR3-negative and CXCR3-positive naive CD8 T cells. UMI-labeled TRB cDNA libraries were prepared by 5' RACE. No DNA is given; TCRdb re-called the 5' RACE reads and lists each CDR3 protein once. This repertoire includes more than 40,000 distinct CDR3 sequences. The sequencing input was naive CXCR3- CD8+ T cells from blood. Subset given: CD45RO-CCR7+CD27+CD95- naive CD8+ T cells lacking CXCR3 (TNR3-). The receptors come from a human donor in good health. Some clones in this sample may be carry-over from other donors' samples.

This clonotype is classed as medium-sized by frequency. The V gene is TRBV5-1, the J gene TRBJ2-7. This CDR3 contains 14 residues. Germline lookup yields CDR1 SGHRS and CDR2 YFSETQ. This chain's CDR3 is CASSLGTGYYEQYF.

The genes are TRBV29-1 and TRBJ2-2; the TCRdb D gene call, TRBD1, has no DNA to confirm it. Germline CDR1 SQVTM, CDR2 ANQGSEA. The CDR3 contains 13 residues. This CDR3 reads CSVGTGASGELFF.

The chain couples TRBV6-5 to TRBJ2-7. CDR3 length equals 13 residues. Germline V lookup: CDR1 MNHEY, CDR2 SVGAGI. CDR3 loop: CASSYPNSYEQYF.

V and J are TRBV29-1 and TRBJ1-1; TCRdb's assignment of TRBD1 cannot be checked, as there is no DNA. The CDR3 is 14 amino acids. The germline V gene has CDR1 SQVTM and CDR2 ANQGSEA. This CDR3 reads CSVVWGVSGTEAFF.

CDR3: CSVEWGHYGYTF. The genes are TRBV29-1 and TRBJ1-2; TCRdb's D call of TRBD1 is untestable without DNA. Germline CDR1 is SQVTM and CDR2 is ANQGSEA. The CDR3 sequence is 12 residues long.

The V gene is TRBV25-1, the J gene TRBJ1-1. The germline gives CDR1 MGHDK, CDR2 SYGVNS. This CDR3 comprises 12 residues. CDR3 loop: CASSEVGVEAFF.

The chain is built from TRBV29-1 and TRBJ2-2; TCRdb returns TRBD1, unconfirmable since there is no DNA. CDR1 and CDR2 from the germline V gene are SQVTM and ANQGSEA. The CDR3 extends over 13 amino acids. Here the CDR3 reads CSASPGGTGELFF.

This chain connects TRBV11-2 to TRBJ1-2; the TRBD1 assignment by TCRdb is unverifiable without DNA. CDR3 size: 15 residues. Germline V lookup: CDR1 SGHAT, CDR2 FQNNGV. This chain's CDR3 is CASSLGTSGNYGYTF.

This rearrangement joins TRBV6-2 or TRBV6-3 to TRBJ2-1; the TCRdb D gene call, TRBD1, has no DNA to confirm it. This CDR3 is built from 16 residues. Germline V lookup: CDR1 MNHEY, CDR2 SVGEGT. This CDR3 is CASSYPTLLYNDEQFF.

This chain links TRBV5-1 with TRBJ2-1; TCRdb's D gene call, TRBD1, goes unchecked for lack of DNA. CDR1 SGHRS and CDR2 YFSETQ come from the germline V gene. The CDR3 runs 11 residues. The CDR3 is CASSRGHEQFF.

This rearrangement joins TRBV29-1 to TRBJ2-7; absent DNA, TCRdb's TRBD1 call cannot be checked. The V gene's germline CDR1 is SQVTM and CDR2 ANQGSEA. This CDR3 spans 12 amino acids. The CDR3 is CSVASPPGEQYF.

V usage is TRBV28 and J usage is TRBJ1-4; lacking DNA, the TRBD1 call made by TCRdb goes unchecked. Per germline, CDR1 MDHEN and CDR2 SYDVKM. The CDR3 has 17 amino acids. The CDR3 region is CASSSPQRGGWREKLFF. Looking up the rest from reference TRBV28 and TRBJ1-4 gives the full variable domain: DVKVTQSSRYLVKRTGEKVFLECVQDMDHENMFWYRQDPGLGLRLIYFSYDVKMKEKGDIPEGYSVSREKKERFSLILESASTNQTSMYLCASSSPQRGGWREKLFFGSGTQLSVL.

The rearrangement links TRBV6-5 to TRBJ1-2. The CDR3 extends over 13 amino acids. Looked up from germline, CDR1 is MNHEY and CDR2 is SVGAGI. The chain's CDR3 is CASSYTGNYGYTF.

The chain combines TRBV7-7 with TRBJ1-1. The CDR3 runs 12 residues. The germline V gene encodes CDR1 SSHAT and CDR2 FNYEAQ (reference sequence). The CDR3 spells CASSLGLTEAFF.

The chain combines TRBV6-2 or TRBV6-3 with TRBJ2-4; no DNA is available, so the TRBD1 call from TCRdb remains unchecked. Germline V gene data show CDR1 as MNHEY and CDR2 as SVGEGT. The CDR3 is 15 residues long. The CDR3 sequence is CASNKLGAEGNIQYF.

The genes are TRBV5-6 and TRBJ2-3; without DNA, the TCRdb call of TRBD2 cannot be checked. This CDR3 spans 17 amino acids. Germline values: CDR1 SGHDT, CDR2 YYEEEE. CDR3 amino acids: CASRIGLAEISTDTQYF. The full variable domain, rest sourced from reference TRBV5-6 and TRBJ2-3, is DAGVTQSPTHLIKTRGQQVTLRCSPKSGHDTVSWYQQALGQGPQFIFQYYEEEERQRGNFPDRFSGHQFPNYSSELNVNALLLGDSALYLCASRIGLAEISTDTQYFGPGTRLTVL.

The chain combines TRBV20-1 with TRBJ1-1. This CDR3 has 13 residues. From germline, CDR1 is DFQATT and CDR2 SNEGSKA (reference sequence). CDR3: CSEDGDMNTEAFF.

This chain joins TRBV20-1 and TRBJ2-4; TCRdb gives TRBD2 as the D gene, but with no DNA this cannot be confirmed. CDR1 DFQATT and CDR2 SNEGSKA come from the germline V gene (reference sequence). This CDR3 contains 21 residues. CDR3 amino acids: CSVEELDPGPTSELAKNIQYF.

J is TRBJ2-7 and V is TRBV29-1; TCRdb outputs TRBD1, but without DNA this stays unchecked. CDR3 length equals 15 residues. Germline loops: CDR1 SQVTM, CDR2 ANQGSEA. The CDR3 loop reads CSVEPSGVGRYEQYF.

The genes are TRBV14 and TRBJ2-1; TCRdb picks TRBD2, but there is no DNA to check that call. Looked up from germline, CDR1 is SGHDN and CDR2 is FVKESK. This CDR3 spans 15 amino acids. The CDR3: CASSQEVADYNEQFF.

V usage is TRBV7-9 and J usage is TRBJ2-1. The CDR3 spans 13 residues. Germline V lookup: CDR1 SEHNR, CDR2 FQNEAQ (reference sequence). The chain's CDR3 is CASSLVTSNEQFF.

The chain couples TRBV27 to TRBJ2-1; the TCRdb D gene call, TRBD1, has no DNA to confirm it. There are 18 residues in the CDR3. The germline gives CDR1 MNHEY, CDR2 SMNVEV (reference sequence). The CDR3 here is CASSAYPGQRVSYNEQFF.

The chain combines TRBV11-2 with TRBJ2-5; the TRBD2 assignment by TCRdb is unverifiable without DNA. The CDR3 runs 16 residues. CDR1 and CDR2 (germline): SGHAT, FQNNGV. The CDR3 protein is CASSGWTSGRLETQYF.

This chain joins TRBV9 and TRBJ2-1; the D gene TCRdb calls, TRBD2, cannot be checked with no DNA. This CDR3 spans 14 amino acids. Germline V gene sequence: CDR1 SGDLS, CDR2 YYNGEE. The CDR3 loop reads CASSVVEGMNEQFF.

This rearrangement joins TRBV5-6 to TRBJ1-1. Germline V gene data show CDR1 as SGHDT and CDR2 as YYEEEE. This CDR3 has 15 residues. The CDR3 loop is CASSVGPGTSTEAFF.

The chain uses TRBV7-2 and TRBJ2-7; TCRdb returns TRBD2, unconfirmable since there is no DNA. Per the germline V gene, CDR1 is SGHTA and CDR2 is FQGNSA. The CDR3 length is 16 residues. CDR3 loop: CASSLARLAPTYEQYF. Supplemented by reference TRBV7-2 and TRBJ2-7, the full variable domain reads GAGVSQSPSNKVTEKGKDVELRCDPISGHTALYWYRQSLGQGLEFLIYFQGNSAPDKSGLPSDRFSAERTGGSVSTLTIQRTQQEDSAVYLCASSLARLAPTYEQYFGPGTRLTVT.

The rearrangement joins TRBV4-2 to TRBJ2-7. Germline-derived CDR1 and CDR2 are LGHNA and YNFKEQ. The CDR3 sequence is 15 residues long. Here the CDR3 reads CASSERTDGAYEQYF.

The J gene is TRBJ1-2, the V gene TRBV4-3; checking the TCRdb D call of TRBD1 is not possible without DNA. CDR1 and CDR2 from the germline V gene are LGHNA and YSLEER. This CDR3 is built from 17 residues. CDR3 residues: CASSQDWDWAPNYGYTF.

The chain uses TRBV19 and TRBJ1-2; lacking DNA, the TRBD1 call made by TCRdb goes unchecked. The CDR3 extends over 13 amino acids. Looked up from germline, CDR1 is LNHDA and CDR2 is SQIVND (reference sequence). The CDR3 sequence is CARTGDIDYGYTF.

The CDR3 protein is CASSFTGTGTREQYF. The rearrangement links TRBV6-5 to TRBJ2-7; with no DNA, the TCRdb D assignment of TRBD1 cannot be verified. Per germline, CDR1 MNHEY and CDR2 SVGAGI. The CDR3 contains 15 residues.